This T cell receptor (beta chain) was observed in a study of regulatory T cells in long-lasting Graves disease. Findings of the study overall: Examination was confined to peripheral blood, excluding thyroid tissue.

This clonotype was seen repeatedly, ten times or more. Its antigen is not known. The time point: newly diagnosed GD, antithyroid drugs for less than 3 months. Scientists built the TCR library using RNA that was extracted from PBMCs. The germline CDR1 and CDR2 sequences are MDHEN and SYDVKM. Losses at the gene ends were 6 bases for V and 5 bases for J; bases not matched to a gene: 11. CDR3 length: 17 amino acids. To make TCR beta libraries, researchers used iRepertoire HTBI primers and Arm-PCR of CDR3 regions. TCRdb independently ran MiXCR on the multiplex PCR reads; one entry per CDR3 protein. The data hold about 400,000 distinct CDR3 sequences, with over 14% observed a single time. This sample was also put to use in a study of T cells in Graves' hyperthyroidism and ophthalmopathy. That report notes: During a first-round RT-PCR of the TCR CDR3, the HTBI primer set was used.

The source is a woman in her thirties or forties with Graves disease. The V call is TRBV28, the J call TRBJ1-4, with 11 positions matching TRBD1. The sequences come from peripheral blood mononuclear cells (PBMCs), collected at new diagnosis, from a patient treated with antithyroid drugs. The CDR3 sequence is CASRPRTGGVVNEKLFF. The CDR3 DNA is TGTGCCAGCAGACCCCGGACAGGGGGCGTCGTGAATGAAAAACTGTTTTTT. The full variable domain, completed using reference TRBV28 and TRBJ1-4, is DVKVTQSSRYLVKRTGEKVFLECVQDMDHENMFWYRQDPGLGLRLIYFSYDVKMKEKGDIPEGYSVSREKKERFSLILESASTNQTSMYLCASRPRTGGVVNEKLFFGSGTQLSVL.